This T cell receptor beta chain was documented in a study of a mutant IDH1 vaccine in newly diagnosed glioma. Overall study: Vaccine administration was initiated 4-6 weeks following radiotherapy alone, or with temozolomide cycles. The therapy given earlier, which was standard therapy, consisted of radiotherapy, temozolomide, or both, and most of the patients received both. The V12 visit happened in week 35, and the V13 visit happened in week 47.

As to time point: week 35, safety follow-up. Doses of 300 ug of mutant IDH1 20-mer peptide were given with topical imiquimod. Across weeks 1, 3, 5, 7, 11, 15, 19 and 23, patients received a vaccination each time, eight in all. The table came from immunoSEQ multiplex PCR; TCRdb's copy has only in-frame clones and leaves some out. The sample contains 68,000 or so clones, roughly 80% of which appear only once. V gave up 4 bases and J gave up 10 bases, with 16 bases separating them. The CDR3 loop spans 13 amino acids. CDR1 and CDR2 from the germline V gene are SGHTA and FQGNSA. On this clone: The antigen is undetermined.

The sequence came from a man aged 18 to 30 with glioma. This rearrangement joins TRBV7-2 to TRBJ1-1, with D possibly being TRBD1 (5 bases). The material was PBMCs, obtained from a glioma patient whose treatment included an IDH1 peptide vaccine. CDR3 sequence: CASSSGEGTRAFF. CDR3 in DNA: TGTGCCAGCAGCTCGGGGGAGGGTACTAGAGCTTTCTTT.